The 11 T cell receptor beta chains reported below all come from one sample, sequenced in a study of T cell responses to AZD1222 COVID-19 vaccine. Produced via immunoSEQ multiplex PCR; TCRdb's table is partial and in-frame only. The sample has roughly 200,000 clones, 85% to 90% seen once. Sequenced material: peripheral blood, taken on day 0 of AZD1222 vaccination. These receptor sequences come from an adult in good health.

The chain joins TRBV14 to TRBJ1-2; no clear D. The CDR3 consists of 16 residues. CDR1 and CDR2 from the germline V gene are SGHDN and FVKESK. Trimming cost V 0 bases and J 3 bases, with 14 bases left between them. The chain's CDR3 is CASSQDRMGSYYGYTF. CDR3 nucleotide sequence: TGTGCCAGCAGCCAAGATAGGATGGGGAGCTACTATGGCTACACCTTC.

This clone was picked up many times. The chain employs TRBV24-1 and TRBJ1-2; tentatively, D is TRBD1 (5 bases). The CDR3 loop spans 14 amino acids. V lost 2 bases and J 7 bases, leaving 13 bases between the germline ends. The germline V gene has CDR1 KGHDR and CDR2 SFDVKD. CDR3 DNA: TGTGCCACCAGTGATTCGGCGGGGACGGGTGGCTACACCTTC. Amino acid sequence: CATSDSAGTGGYTF.

This rearrangement joins TRBV19 to TRBJ2-1, with 10 bases identical to TRBD2. The J segment lost 8 bases and the V segment lost 9 bases, leaving 7 bases of the junction unmatched. Germline V CDR1 and CDR2: LNHDA, SQIVND (reference sequence). The CDR3 spans 13 residues. CDR3 in amino acids: CASPAGGGDEQFF. The CDR3 nucleotides read TGTGCCAGCCCAGCGGGGGGGGGTGATGAGCAGTTCTTC.

This chain connects TRBV5-1 to TRBJ1-1; TRBD1 agrees at 9 bases. This CDR3 region has 15 residues. Germline V gene data show CDR1 as SGHRS and CDR2 as YFSETQ. V lost 4 bases, J lost 5 bases, and 9 bases stayed unmatched. CDR3 amino acids: CASSEGQGSLTEAFF. The DNA for the CDR3 is TGCGCCAGCAGCGAGGGACAGGGATCCTTGACTGAAGCTTTCTTT.

The V gene is TRBV2, the J gene TRBJ2-7; 12 bases are a match to TRBD1. The CDR3 consists of 14 residues. V dropped 3 bases and J dropped 5; count of bases not matched to a gene: 2. Per germline, CDR1 SNHLY and CDR2 FYNNEI. CDR3 in amino acids: CASSDGTGGNEQYF. The CDR3 nucleotides are TGTGCCAGCAGTGACGGGACAGGGGGCAACGAGCAGTACTTC.

The chain joins TRBV5-1 to TRBJ1-3; 12 positions match TRBD1. Germline V CDR1 and CDR2: SGHRS, YFSETQ. The V segment lost 0 bases and the J segment 0 bases; nucleotides outside the gene matches: 7. The CDR3 is 19 residues long. CDR3 DNA sequence: TGCGCCAGCAGCTTGGGGGACAGGGGGCCATTATCCTCTGGAAACACCATATATTTT. This gives the protein CASSLGDRGPLSSGNTIYF.

CDR3 bases: TGTGCCAGCAGTGATAGCGGGGGGGGACAGCTTTCCACAGATACGCAGTATTTT. Translation: CASSDSGGGQLSTDTQYF. The chain links TRBV2 to TRBJ2-3; TRBD2 matches 11 bases. CDR3 length equals 18 residues. V dropped 3 bases and J dropped 2; count of bases not matched to a gene: 10. Germline lookup yields CDR1 SNHLY and CDR2 FYNNEI.

This chain joins TRBV4-1 and TRBJ2-7; the match to TRBD1 covers 10 bases. Unmatched junction bases numbered 10, after V lost 6 bases and J lost 8 bases. Looked up from germline, CDR1 is MGHRA and CDR2 is YSYEKL. CDR3 size: 14 residues. CDR3 amino acids: CASSNPGQGIQQYF. The CDR3 bases are TGCGCCAGCAGTAATCCGGGACAGGGGATTCAGCAGTACTTC.

The rearrangement links TRBV6-5 to TRBJ2-7; no reliable D call. V gave up 5 bases and J gave up 1 base, with 9 bases separating them. This CDR3 comprises 13 residues. CDR1 and CDR2 from the germline V gene are MNHEY and SVGAGI. This chain's CDR3 is CASSSYGSYEQYF. Written as DNA, the CDR3 is TGTGCCAGCAGTAGCTACGGATCCTACGAGCAGTACTTC.

The chain employs TRBV2 and TRBJ2-7; D uncertain. Looked up from germline, CDR1 is SNHLY and CDR2 is FYNNEI. Trimming pared 1 base from V and 4 bases from J, leaving 8 bases between. The CDR3 is 13 residues long. In DNA, the CDR3 is TGTGCCAGCAGTGAAGAGCAGCTGTACGAGCAGTACTTC. Protein sequence: CASSEEQLYEQYF. The full variable domain, in which reference TRBV2 and TRBJ2-7 provide the parts outside the CDR3, is EPEVTQTPSHQVTQMGQEVILRCVPISNHLYFYWYRQILGQKVEFLVSFYNNEISEKSEIFDDQFSVERPDGSNFTLKIRSTKLEDSAMYFCASSEEQLYEQYFGPGTRLTVT.

This chain connects TRBV18 to TRBJ1-1; TRBD1 might be the D (5 bases). Germline V lookup: CDR1 KGHSH, CDR2 LQKENI. This CDR3 has 14 residues. V was cut by 4 bases and J by 1 base, with 10 bases left in between. The CDR3 DNA sequence: TGTGCCAGCTCACAGCAGGGTACGAACACTGAAGCTTTCTTT. It codes for CASSQQGTNTEAFF.